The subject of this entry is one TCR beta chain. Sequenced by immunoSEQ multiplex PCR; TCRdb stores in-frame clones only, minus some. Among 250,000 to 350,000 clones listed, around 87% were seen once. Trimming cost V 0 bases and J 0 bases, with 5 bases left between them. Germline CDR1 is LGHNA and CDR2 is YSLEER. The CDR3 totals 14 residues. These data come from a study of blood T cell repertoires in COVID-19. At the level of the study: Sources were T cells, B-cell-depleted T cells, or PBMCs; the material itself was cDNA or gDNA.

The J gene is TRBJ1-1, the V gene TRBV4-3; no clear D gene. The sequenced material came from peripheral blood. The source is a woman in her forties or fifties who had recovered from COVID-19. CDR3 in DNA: TGCGCCAGCAGCCAAGAATTCTTGAACACTGAAGCTTTCTTT. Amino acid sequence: CASSQEFLNTEAFF.